Reported below is one TCR beta chain. Its antigen is unidentified. Adult donors, all healthy and HIV-negative, had no recent acute infections or vaccinations. For genomic DNA, unsorted samples relied on tens of millions of PBMCs. The data are from a study of shared clonotypes between healthy human individuals. Under the authors' procedure: Owing to the provision of junction-only sequences devoid of quality scores by immunoSEQ, filtering differed. Sequenced by immunoSEQ multiplex PCR; TCRdb stores in-frame clones only, minus some. Clonal size and the V and J genes are those of that table, whereas D and trimming came from the DNA. The table lists about 490,000 clones, 75% to 85% of them singletons, with around 13% in the top ten. Findings of the study overall: Tissues were not sampled, only blood, and their repertoires likely differ.

V lost 7 bases, J lost 3 bases, and 12 bases lay in between. Per germline, CDR1 SGHRS and CDR2 YFSETQ. This CDR3 is built from 13 residues. This rearrangement joins TRBV5-1 to TRBJ2-3, with D uncertain. The sample comprised PBMCs. This TCR came from a woman in her forties in good health. Some clones in this sample may be carry-over from other donors' samples. CDR3 coding DNA: TGCGCCAGCCAGGTTTTTACTACAGATACGCAGTATTTT. Translation: CASQVFTTDTQYF.